This T cell receptor beta chain is from a study of circulating and synovial CD4+ cells in juvenile arthritis. The study's findings and limits: Traditional Vbeta family usage analysis missed the pathogenic-like versus bulk difference. Some such blood samples were as oligoclonal as synovium. T cell genome counts differed by at least an order of magnitude between CPL and CD4 samples.

Details on this clone: Its cognate antigen is unknown.

Clones were read by immunoSEQ multiplex PCR, and TCRdb kept only the in-frame ones, dropping some. The data show about 32,000 clones, with about 95% seen just once and roughly 0.7% held by the top ten. Samples derive from patients with active juvenile idiopathic arthritis. Trimming stripped 5 bases from V and 4 bases from J, with 11 bases between. This CDR3 has 14 residues. Germline CDR1 LNHDA, CDR2 SQIVND (reference sequence). The gene calls are TRBV19 and TRBJ1-4; D not certain. The material sequenced was CD4+ T cells from blood. The TCR originated in a human donor with juvenile idiopathic arthritis. CDR3 loop: CASSSQRGNEKLFF. The CDR3 coding sequence is TGTGCCAGTAGTTCCCAGCGAGGTAATGAAAAACTGTTTTTT.